Each of the 26 T cell receptor beta chains below was sequenced from the same sample in a study of spatial heterogeneity in lung cancer. As to time point: sample taken at primary tumor resection. Unsorted whole RNA of tumor, nontumor lung or frozen PBMC was sequenced. TCRdb re-called the 5' RACE reads with MiXCR, one entry per CDR3 protein. The sample consists of approximately 2,000 distinct CDR3 sequences, roughly a sixth of them appearing once. Source: PBMCs, taken at surgery. These receptor sequences come from a male donor with early-stage non-small cell lung cancer.

This rearrangement joins TRBV14 to TRBJ2-7; 7 bases are a match to TRBD2. The germline V gene encodes CDR1 SGHDN and CDR2 FVKESK. CDR3 length: 15 residues. V shed 5 bases, J shed 2 bases, and the junction held 9 bases outside the gene matches. CDR3 residues: CASSSGGTGPYEQYF. CDR3 bases: TGTGCCAGCAGCTCCGGGGGGACGGGGCCCTACGAGCAGTACTTC.

This clonotype is judged medium-sized. The chain uses TRBV11-1 and TRBJ2-1, with D unclear. This CDR3 comprises 14 residues. The V and J ends lost 1 base and 0 bases respectively, with 4 bases between them. Germline V gene data show CDR1 as SGHAT and CDR2 as FQDESV (reference sequence). The CDR3 reads CASSLVPSYNEQFF. CDR3 DNA sequence: TGTGCCAGCAGCTTAGTACCCTCCTACAATGAGCAGTTCTTC.

By its share, this clonotype is medium-sized. The rearrangement links TRBV23-1 to TRBJ2-3; D gene uncertain. TRBV23-1 is an ORF; its function is uncertain. Trimming cost V 6 bases and J 4 bases, with 5 bases left between them. The CDR3 is 11 residues long. Written as DNA, the CDR3 is TGCGCCAGCAGGCTGGCAGATACGCAGTATTTT. Residues: CASRLADTQYF.

Of note for this clonotype: It may be a read error: a sequence one base away is much more abundant. V and J are TRBV7-2 and TRBJ2-7; tentative D call: TRBD1 (5 bases). This CDR3 is 12 amino acids long. The V end was cut by 3 bases, the J end by 6 bases, with 9 bases between. Germline lookup yields CDR1 SGHTA and CDR2 FQGNSA. The CDR3, as DNA: TGTGCCAGCAGCTTGGATCAGGGCGAGCAGTACTTC. It specifies CASSLDQGEQYF. Variable domain in full (rest from reference TRBV7-2 and TRBJ2-7): GAGVSQSPSNKVTEKGKDVELRCDPISGHTALYWYRQSLGQGLEFLIYFQGNSAPDKSGLPSDRFSAERTGGSVSTLTIQRTQQEDSAVYLCASSLDQGEQYFGPGTRLTVT.

The chain joins TRBV2 to TRBJ2-3, with D perhaps matching TRBD2 (5 bases). The CDR3 sequence is 15 residues long. Looked up from germline, CDR1 is SNHLY and CDR2 is FYNNEI. V shed 5 bases and J shed 4 bases, with 16 bases lying between them. CDR3: CASSTSSSSADTQYF. The CDR3 bases are TGTGCCAGCAGTACTAGTTCATCAAGCGCAGATACGCAGTATTTT.

In its sample, this clonotype is medium-sized. The V and J genes are TRBV7-2 and TRBJ2-6, with D possibly being TRBD2 (6 bases). This CDR3 region has 16 residues. CDR1 and CDR2 from the germline V gene are SGHTA and FQGNSA. Trimming removed 5 bases at V and 0 bases at J, with 11 bases between. The CDR3 nucleotides are TGTGCCAGCAGCCCCGGAGGGACCTCTGGGGCCAACGTCCTGACTTTC. It specifies CASSPGGTSGANVLTF.

This clonotype turned up a few times. The chain couples TRBV6-5 to TRBJ2-2, with TRBD1 identical over 9 bases. Germline V gene data show CDR1 as MNHEY and CDR2 as SVGAGI. The trim removed 7 bases at V and 4 bases at J, leaving 10 bases unmatched. The length of the CDR3 is 16 residues. The DNA of the CDR3 is TGTGCCAGCACTTTACAGGGGGCGTCGGGCACCGGGGAGCTGTTTTTT. Amino acid sequence: CASTLQGASGTGELFF.

By share, this clonotype counts as medium-sized. The chain couples TRBV7-2 to TRBJ2-5, with TRBD2 matching over 7 bases. CDR1 is SGHTA and CDR2 is FQGNSA in the germline V gene. V lost 1 base, J lost 4 bases, and 9 bases stayed unmatched. The CDR3 has 16 residues. Written as DNA, the CDR3 is TGTGCCAGCAGCTTAGTGGGCCTAGCGGTAGGAGAGACCCAGTACTTC. Encoded protein: CASSLVGLAVGETQYF.

The V and J genes are TRBV10-3 and TRBJ2-1; 7 bases are a match to TRBD2. Germline lookup yields CDR1 ENHRY and CDR2 SYGVKD. The CDR3 contains 14 residues. V was clipped by 11 bases and J by 5 bases; unmatched bases: 12. The CDR3 loop is CAVSRGGRDNEQFF. The CDR3 DNA reads TGTGCCGTCTCAAGGGGAGGGCGAGACAATGAGCAGTTCTTC.

Within the sample, this clonotype is large. The chain employs TRBV23-1 and TRBJ2-7; the D is unclear. TRBV23-1 is recorded as an ORF, its role being uncertain. V was shortened by 8 bases and J by 5 bases, with 16 bases between the two germline ends. The CDR3 has 13 residues. The CDR3: CASVPWGSHEQYF. DNA for the CDR3: TGCGCCAGCGTTCCCTGGGGAAGCCACGAGCAGTACTTC.

Within the sample, this clonotype is medium-sized. The V and J genes are TRBV7-2 and TRBJ1-4; no reliable D call. There are 15 residues in the CDR3. Trimming left V 3 bases short and J 5 bases short, with 13 bases between. Germline V gene sequence: CDR1 SGHTA, CDR2 FQGNSA. The CDR3 spells CASSFTGPVNEKLFF. CDR3 DNA: TGTGCCAGCAGCTTCACCGGACCGGTGAATGAAAAACTGTTTTTT.

Sample share makes this clonotype medium-sized. The chain employs TRBV24-1 and TRBJ2-2, with D possibly being TRBD2 (5 bases). The V gene lost 5 bases and the J gene lost 3 bases, with 9 bases spanning the gap. CDR3 size: 14 residues. Germline V gene sequence: CDR1 KGHDR, CDR2 SFDVKD. The CDR3 sequence is CATSAAGYTGELFF. For the CDR3, the DNA is TGTGCCACCAGTGCGGCGGGCTACACCGGGGAGCTGTTTTTT.

In its sample, this clonotype ranks as medium-sized (0.01 to 0.1%). The chain employs TRBV28 and TRBJ2-7, with 8 positions matching TRBD2. V gave up 10 bases and J gave up 2 bases; unmatched junction bases: 10. The CDR3 has 14 amino acids. Germline CDR1 is MDHEN and CDR2 is SYDVKM. The CDR3 DNA reads as TGTGCCACCAGGGCCGGGACTAGACCCTACGAGCAGTACTTC. Translated, it gives CATRAGTRPYEQYF.

Sample share makes this clonotype medium-sized (0.01 to 0.1%). The chain carries TRBV19 and TRBJ2-2; TRBD1 aligns across 9 bases. The CDR3 consists of 16 residues. Per the germline V gene, CDR1 is LNHDA and CDR2 is SQIVND (reference sequence). The V segment lost 6 bases and the J segment 4 bases; nucleotides outside the gene matches: 9. DNA of the CDR3: TGTGCCAGTAGACCGATTGGACAGGGGAGCACCGGGGAGCTGTTTTTT. Its translation: CASRPIGQGSTGELFF.

Relative to its sample, this clonotype is large (0.1 to 1%). The V and J genes are TRBV19 and TRBJ2-1; no firm D call. The germline V and J ends were trimmed by 5 bases and 6 bases, with 11 bases remaining between them. There are 13 residues in the CDR3. Looked up from germline, CDR1 is LNHDA and CDR2 is SQIVND (reference sequence). CDR3 DNA sequence: TGTGCCAGTAGTTGGGCCAACGGCAATGAGCAGTTCTTC. Translation: CASSWANGNEQFF.

This clonotype is classed as large. The chain carries TRBV14 and TRBJ2-1; TRBD2 matches 7 bases. The CDR3 totals 16 residues. Germline CDR1 SGHDN, CDR2 FVKESK. With V trimmed by 3 bases and J by 11 bases, 16 bases remained unmatched. The CDR3 is CASSQPTSAHGDKQFF. CDR3 bases: TGTGCCAGCAGCCAGCCCACTAGCGCCCATGGGGATAAGCAGTTCTTC. Based on the CDR3 plus reference TRBV14 and TRBJ2-1, the full variable domain is EAGVTQFPSHSVIEKGQTVTLRCDPISGHDNLYWYRRVMGKEIKFLLHFVKESKQDESGMPNNRFLAERTGGTYSTLKVQPAELEDSGVYFCASSQPTSAHGDKQFFGPGTRLTVL.

Within the sample, this clonotype is large. An end of the junction does not agree with germline; a read error may underlie this. The CDR3 sequence is CACRGVELAGPKTYEQYF. CDR3 DNA: TGCGCCTGCAGGGGCGTTGAGCTAGCGGGACCCAAAACCTACGAGCAGTACTTC. The chain links TRBV23-1 to TRBJ2-7, with 9 nucleotides matching TRBD2. TRBV23-1 is annotated as an ORF whose role is uncertain. The CDR3 runs to 18 residues.

The chain has TRBV4-2 and TRBJ2-2, with 14 bases matching TRBD2. The ends lost 4 bases at V and 8 bases at J; junction bases unmatched: 6. This CDR3 region has 16 residues. CDR1 is LGHNA, CDR2 YNFKEQ, per germline. The CDR3 spells CASSPGTSGRRGELFF. The CDR3 nucleotides read TGTGCCAGCAGCCCCGGGACTAGCGGGAGACGGGGGGAGCTGTTTTTT.

Many counts were recorded for this clonotype. This rearrangement joins TRBV7-2 to TRBJ2-2; D gene unclear. The CDR3 is made up of 13 amino acids. Germline V gene sequence: CDR1 SGHTA, CDR2 FQGNSA. V lost 5 bases to trimming and J lost 2 bases, with 6 bases between them. CDR3 nucleotide sequence: TGTGCCAGCAGCCTTACCAACACCGGGGAGCTGTTTTTT. It specifies CASSLTNTGELFF.

V gene TRBV5-1 combines with J gene TRBJ2-5, with a possible D match to TRBD1 (6 bases). The CDR3 contains 14 residues. Germline V gives CDR1 SGHRS, CDR2 YFSETQ. Trimming removed 7 bases at V and 1 base at J, with 14 bases between. The CDR3 spells CASWIGQFQETQYF. The CDR3 DNA reads TGCGCCAGCTGGATCGGACAGTTCCAAGAGACCCAGTACTTC.

The chain couples TRBV9 to TRBJ1-1, with TRBD1 matching 9 bases. There are 14 residues in the CDR3. The J segment lost 5 bases and the V segment lost 6 bases, leaving 8 bases of the junction unmatched. Per germline, CDR1 SGDLS and CDR2 YYNGEE. CDR3 sequence reads: CASTPTGGETEAFF. Here the CDR3 DNA reads TGTGCCAGCACCCCGACAGGGGGAGAGACTGAAGCTTTCTTT.

By frequency in the sample, this clonotype is medium-sized. The rearrangement joins TRBV2 to TRBJ2-7, with D possibly being TRBD1 (6 bases). The CDR3 contains 12 residues. Germline loops: CDR1 SNHLY, CDR2 FYNNEI. V was clipped by 7 bases and J by 4 bases, with 11 bases between them. CDR3 residues: CASIGQGYEQYF. CDR3 coding DNA: TGTGCCAGCATAGGGCAGGGGTACGAGCAGTACTTC. The whole variable domain, filled in from reference TRBV2 and TRBJ2-7, reads EPEVTQTPSHQVTQMGQEVILRCVPISNHLYFYWYRQILGQKVEFLVSFYNNEISEKSEIFDDQFSVERPDGSNFTLKIRSTKLEDSAMYFCASIGQGYEQYFGPGTRLTVT.

This clonotype has just a few counts. The chain links TRBV15 to TRBJ2-7, with unresolved D. The CDR3 is made up of 14 amino acids. Germline V gives CDR1 LNHNV, CDR2 YYDKDF (reference sequence). The V and J ends lost 6 bases and 5 bases respectively, with 17 bases between them. The CDR3 sequence is CATREIKRSHEQYF. CDR3 nucleotide sequence: TGTGCCACCAGGGAAATTAAAAGGTCCCACGAGCAGTACTTC.

This clonotype was found a few times. The chain combines TRBV18 with TRBJ1-2; no clear D. V was clipped by 2 bases and J by 8 bases, with 9 bases between them. Germline-derived CDR1 and CDR2 are KGHSH and LQKENI. The CDR3 totals 12 residues. The CDR3 nucleotides read TGTGCCAGCTCACCAGACGATGGAGGCTACACCTTC. Translating it yields CASSPDDGGYTF. The full variable domain, rest sourced from reference TRBV18 and TRBJ1-2, is NAGVMQNPRHLVRRRGQEARLRCSPMKGHSHVYWYRQLPEEGLKFMVYLQKENIIDESGMPKERFSAEFPKEGPSILRIQQVVRGDSAAYFCASSPDDGGYTFGSGTRLTVV.

This clonotype was seen more than once but under ten times. The CDR3 region has the DNA TGTGCCAGCAGCTTAGAGGTAGATACGCAGTATTTT. Its translation: CASSLEVDTQYF. This sequence joins TRBV7-9 and TRBJ2-3; no definite D call. The germline CDR1 and CDR2 sequences are SEHNR and FQNEAQ (reference sequence). The CDR3 contains 12 residues. Trimming pared 1 base from V and 5 bases from J, leaving 4 bases between.

The chain couples TRBV30 to TRBJ2-4, with D maybe TRBD2 (6 bases). V was shortened by 6 bases and J by 5 bases, with 14 bases between the two germline ends. The CDR3 covers 13 residues. Germline CDR1 is GTSNPN and CDR2 is SVGIG (reference sequence). CDR3 loop: CACYTGTENIQYF. Written as DNA, the CDR3 is TGTGCCTGCTATACCGGGACTGAAAACATTCAGTACTTC. The full variable domain, with the rest looked up from reference TRBV30 and TRBJ2-4, is SQTIHQWPATLVQPVGSPLSLECTVEGTSNPNLYWYRQAAGRGLQLLFYSVGIGQISSEVPQNLSASRPQDRQFILSSKKLLLSDSGFYLCACYTGTENIQYFGAGTRLSVL.